This T cell receptor beta chain was found in a study of regulatory T cells in long-lasting Graves disease. This CDR3 is 14 amino acids long. Per the germline V gene, CDR1 is SGHRS and CDR2 is YFSETQ. Trimming cost V 4 bases and J 3 bases; bases outside gene matches: 3. Time point indicated: newly diagnosed GD, antithyroid drugs for less than 3 months. Generation of the TCR library employed RNA extracted from PBMCs. From an endocrinology department in Xi'an, China, came the patients. This clonotype was detected only a few times. With iRepertoire HTBI primers and Arm-PCR of CDR3 regions, TCR beta libraries were built. TCRdb recomputed calls from the multiplex PCR reads with MiXCR, one row per CDR3 protein. The sample has 360,000 or so distinct CDR3 sequences, roughly 16% seen once. The data also belong to a second study, concerning T cells in Graves' hyperthyroidism and ophthalmopathy. That work states: Patients were excluded because of uncontrolled infection, other autoimmune disease, pregnancy or lactation.

The chain is built from TRBV5-1 and TRBJ2-7, with 11 bases identical to TRBD1. The clonotype was recovered from a woman between 18 and 30 years old with Graves disease. Here the sequenced sample was peripheral blood mononuclear cells (PBMCs), taken at new diagnosis, from a patient treated with antithyroid drugs. In DNA, the CDR3 is TGCGCCAGCAGCACGGGACAGGGGGACTACGAGCAGTACTTC. Protein sequence: CASSTGQGDYEQYF.